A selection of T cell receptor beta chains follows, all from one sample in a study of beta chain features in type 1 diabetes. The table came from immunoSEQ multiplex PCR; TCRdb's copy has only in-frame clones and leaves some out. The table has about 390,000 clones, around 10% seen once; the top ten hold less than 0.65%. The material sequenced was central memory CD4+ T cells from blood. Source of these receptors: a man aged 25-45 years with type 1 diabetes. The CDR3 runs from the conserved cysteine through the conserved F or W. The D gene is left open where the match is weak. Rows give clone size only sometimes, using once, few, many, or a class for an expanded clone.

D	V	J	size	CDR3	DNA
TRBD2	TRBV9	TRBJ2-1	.	CASSVAPTSEDNEQFF	TGTGCCAGCAGCGTAGCTCCTACTAGCGAGGACAATGAGCAGTTCTTC
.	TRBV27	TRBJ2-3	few	CASSLRGRGKVADTQYF	TGTGCCAGCAGTTTAAGAGGCAGGGGTAAAGTTGCAGATACGCAGTATTTT
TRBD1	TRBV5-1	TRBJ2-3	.	CASSLRPGGSTDTQYF	TGCGCCAGCAGCTTGAGGCCAGGGGGTAGCACAGATACGCAGTATTTT
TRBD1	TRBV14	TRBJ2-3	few	CASSQRTGGDTQYF	TGTGCCAGCAGCCAAAGGACAGGGGGGGATACGCAGTATTTT
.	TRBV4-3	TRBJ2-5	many	CASSQEQGFVETQYF	TGCGCCAGCAGCCAAGAACAAGGATTTGTAGAGACCCAGTACTTC
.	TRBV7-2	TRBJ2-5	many	CASSSEETQYF	TGTGCCAGCAGCTCCGAAGAGACCCAGTACTTC
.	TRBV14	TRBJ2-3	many	CASSRNLPDTQYF	TGTGCCAGCAGCCGGAACCTCCCAGATACGCAGTATTTT
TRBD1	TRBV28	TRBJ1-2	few	CASSSLRVDRGPLNYGYTF	TGTGCCAGCAGCTCTCTCCGGGTGGACAGGGGGCCTTTAAACTATGGCTACACCTTC
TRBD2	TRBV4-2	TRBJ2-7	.	CASSPGELAGGNEQYF	TGTGCCAGCAGCCCCGGTGAACTAGCGGGAGGGAACGAGCAGTACTTC
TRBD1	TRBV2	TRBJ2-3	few	CASMADRVTDTQYF	TGTGCCAGCATGGCGGACAGGGTAACAGATACGCAGTATTTT
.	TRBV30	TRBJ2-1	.	CAWSGNTGSSYNEQFF	TGTGCCTGGAGTGGCAATACAGGGAGCTCCTACAATGAGCAGTTCTTC
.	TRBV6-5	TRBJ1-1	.	CASHLNTEAFF	TGTGCCAGCCACCTAAACACTGAAGCTTTCTTT
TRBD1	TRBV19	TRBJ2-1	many	CASRTRDSDEQFF	TGTGCCAGCAGAACCCGGGACAGCGATGAGCAGTTCTTC